These 22 T cell receptor beta chains were sequenced from one sample in a study of T cell changes during pregnancy in multiple sclerosis. TCRdb's copy holds only in-frame clones and misses some; the assay was immunoSEQ multiplex PCR. The table records tens of thousands of clones, about 86% of them present only once. Sequenced input: peripheral blood from another person, used as feeder cells. These receptors came from a human donor whose cells served as feeder cells for cultures in a pregnancy study.

This rearrangement joins TRBV9 to TRBJ2-1; D not resolved. This CDR3 spans 12 amino acids. V was shortened by 4 bases and J by 2 bases, with 4 bases between the two germline ends. Looked up from germline, CDR1 is SGDLS and CDR2 is YYNGEE. The CDR3 protein is CASSSPYNEQFF. DNA of the CDR3: TGTGCCAGCAGCTCCCCCTACAATGAGCAGTTCTTC.

This chain uses TRBV13 with TRBJ2-1; TRBD1 matches 11 bases. V lost 5 bases, J lost 3 bases, and 9 bases stayed unmatched. CDR3 length equals 17 residues. From germline, CDR1 is PRHDT and CDR2 FYEKMQ (reference sequence). CDR3 in amino acids: CASSPGDRGTHYNEQFF. The DNA of the CDR3 is TGTGCCAGCAGCCCTGGGGACAGGGGGACCCACTACAATGAGCAGTTCTTC.

The chain joins TRBV5-8 to TRBJ1-2; D is uncertain. The CDR3 runs 15 residues. The germline gives CDR1 SGHTS, CDR2 YDEGEE. Trimming pared 7 bases from V and 4 bases from J, leaving 20 bases between. This CDR3 is CASGLSGNYAYGYTF. DNA of the CDR3: TGTGCCAGCGGATTAAGCGGGAACTACGCCTATGGCTACACCTTC.

This chain joins TRBV29-1 and TRBJ1-1; D call uncertain. The CDR3 runs 13 residues. Germline values: CDR1 SQVTM, CDR2 ANQGSEA. The germline V and J ends were trimmed by 6 bases and 0 bases, with 11 bases remaining between them. CDR3 amino acids: CSVGRTMNTEAFF. Here the CDR3 DNA reads TGCAGCGTCGGACGGACCATGAACACTGAAGCTTTCTTT.

The genes are TRBV5-1 and TRBJ1-1, with D perhaps TRBD1 (6 bases). In germline, CDR1 is SGHRS, CDR2 YFSETQ. Trimming stripped 2 bases from V and 3 bases from J, with 8 bases between. CDR3 size: 13 residues. DNA for the CDR3: TGCGCCAGCAGCTTACAGGGAGACACTGAAGCTTTCTTT. The encoded protein is CASSLQGDTEAFF. Full variable domain (remainder filled in from reference TRBV5-1 and TRBJ1-1): KAGVTQTPRYLIKTRGQQVTLSCSPISGHRSVSWYQQTPGQGLQFLFEYFSETQRNKGNFPGRFSGRQFSNSRSEMNVSTLELGDSALYLCASSLQGDTEAFFGQGTRLTVV.

The chain employs TRBV2 and TRBJ2-2; D is possibly TRBD2 (5 bases). This CDR3 is built from 15 residues. CDR1 SNHLY and CDR2 FYNNEI come from the germline V gene. V lost 6 bases, J lost 7 bases, and 18 bases lay in between. CDR3: CASRKVAGRVGELFF. The CDR3 DNA reads as TGTGCCAGCAGGAAAGTGGCGGGCCGGGTCGGGGAGCTGTTTTTT.

This clone has just one count. The gene calls are TRBV11-1 and TRBJ1-1; D is uncertain. The CDR3 runs 12 residues. The ends were cut back, 5 bases at V and 8 bases at J, with 12 bases in the middle. The germline gives CDR1 SGHAT, CDR2 FQDESV (reference sequence). CDR3 region: CASSQDRLEAFF. DNA of the CDR3: TGTGCCAGCAGCCAGGACCGGCTGGAAGCTTTCTTT.

The V gene is TRBV6-5, the J gene TRBJ2-1, with 8 bases lining up with TRBD2. In germline, CDR1 is MNHEY, CDR2 SVGAGI. V gave up 4 bases and J gave up 8 bases; unmatched junction bases: 10. The CDR3 consists of 15 residues. The CDR3 sequence is CASSSGGRYWDEQFF. The CDR3 coding sequence is TGTGCCAGCAGTTCGGGCGGGAGGTATTGGGATGAGCAGTTCTTC.

This clone was seen a single time. The chain uses TRBV11-2 and TRBJ1-2, with no clear D. The germline gives CDR1 SGHAT, CDR2 FQNNGV. Trimming pared 6 bases from V and 8 bases from J, leaving 10 bases between. The CDR3 runs to 11 residues. The CDR3, as DNA: TGTGCCAGCAGTCTCAGAGGCGGCTACACCTTC. Translating gives CASSLRGGYTF.

This clone came up once. The rearrangement joins TRBV6-6 to TRBJ2-7; D is perhaps TRBD1 (5 bases). CDR3 size: 12 residues. Between the trimmed V and J ends, which lost 8 bases and 2 bases, there was a span of 10 bases. Germline-derived CDR1 and CDR2 are MNHNY and SVGAGI (reference sequence). The CDR3 region has the DNA TGTGCCAGCTATAAGGGGCCCTACGAGCAGTACTTC. Translated, it gives CASYKGPYEQYF.

J is TRBJ2-1 and V is TRBV6-4; 7 bases align to TRBD2. The germline V gene has CDR1 MRHNA and CDR2 SNTAGT. The J segment lost 2 bases and the V segment lost 0 bases, leaving 1 base of the junction unmatched. This CDR3 region has 15 residues. The CDR3 region is CASSDSSGAYNEQFF. The CDR3 bases are TGTGCCAGCAGTGACTCGAGCGGGGCCTACAATGAGCAGTTCTTC.

The chain couples TRBV5-1 to TRBJ2-5; D uncertain. V was clipped by 0 bases and J by 5 bases, with 11 bases between them. The germline V gene encodes CDR1 SGHRS and CDR2 YFSETQ. There are 14 residues in the CDR3. The CDR3 region has the DNA TGCGCCAGCAGCTTGGATTCTAAATGGGAGACCCAGTACTTC. Translation gives CASSLDSKWETQYF. Based on the CDR3 plus reference TRBV5-1 and TRBJ2-5, the full variable domain is KAGVTQTPRYLIKTRGQQVTLSCSPISGHRSVSWYQQTPGQGLQFLFEYFSETQRNKGNFPGRFSGRQFSNSRSEMNVSTLELGDSALYLCASSLDSKWETQYFGPGTRLLVL.

The V call is TRBV11-2, the J call TRBJ1-2; the D gene is possibly TRBD1 (5 bases). Germline loops: CDR1 SGHAT, CDR2 FQNNGV. The CDR3 has 17 residues. The V end lost 6 bases, the J end lost 4 bases, and 24 bases lay between the germline ends. Written as DNA, the CDR3 is TGTGCCAGCAGAAAGCCGACCACAGGAAGGGAAGGCTATGGCTACACCTTC. Its translation: CASRKPTTGREGYGYTF. Supplemented by reference TRBV11-2 and TRBJ1-2, the full variable domain reads EAGVAQSPRYKIIEKRQSVAFWCNPISGHATLYWYQQILGQGPKLLIQFQNNGVVDDSQLPKDRFSAERLKGVDSTLKIQPAKLEDSAVYLCASRKPTTGREGYGYTFGSGTRLTVV.

The chain is built from TRBV9 and TRBJ1-1, with D hard to call. CDR1 SGDLS and CDR2 YYNGEE come from the germline V gene. The length of the CDR3 is 14 residues. V shed 4 bases and J shed 0 bases, with 10 bases lying between them. CDR3 sequence reads: CASSLSGVNTEAFF. In DNA, the CDR3 is TGTGCCAGCAGCCTCTCGGGCGTGAACACTGAAGCTTTCTTT.

This chain links TRBV2 with TRBJ2-1; a weak D match, TRBD1 (6 bases). Trimming stripped 2 bases from V and 5 bases from J, with 7 bases between. Germline CDR1 SNHLY, CDR2 FYNNEI. This CDR3 is 13 amino acids long. This chain's CDR3 is CASSEHRDNEQFF. The CDR3 nucleotides are TGTGCCAGCAGTGAACACAGGGACAATGAGCAGTTCTTC.

This chain connects TRBV4-1 to TRBJ1-2; D uncertain. The CDR3 is 14 amino acids. Germline V CDR1 and CDR2: MGHRA, YSYEKL. With 0 bases removed from V and 4 bases from J, the gap between germline ends came to 9 bases. CDR3 sequence (DNA): TGCGCCAGCAGCCAAGATGAGGAGTCCTATGGCTACACCTTC. Amino acid sequence: CASSQDEESYGYTF.

This clone was observed a handful of times. The rearrangement uses TRBV6-5 and TRBJ2-5; a possible D gene is TRBD1 (6 bases). V lost 0 bases to trimming and J lost 1 base, with 9 bases between them. The V gene's germline CDR1 is MNHEY and CDR2 SVGAGI. This CDR3 contains 15 residues. The CDR3 nucleotides are TGTGCCAGCAGTTACTCGGGGGCAGGCCAAGAGACCCAGTACTTC. It yields the protein CASSYSGAGQETQYF.

The chain combines TRBV6-4 with TRBJ2-2; D gene ambiguous. The length of the CDR3 is 15 residues. Germline-derived CDR1 and CDR2 are MRHNA and SNTAGT. V was cut by 2 bases and J by 1 base, with 8 bases left in between. The CDR3 nucleotides are TGTGCCAGCAGTGACGGTTCACGGAACACCGGGGAGCTGTTTTTT. Protein: CASSDGSRNTGELFF.

The CDR3 reads CASSQEPGGNTEAFF. The CDR3, as DNA: TGCGCCAGCAGCCAAGAACCGGGCGGGAACACTGAAGCTTTCTTT. V gene TRBV4-3 combines with J gene TRBJ1-1, with D hard to call. Germline lookup yields CDR1 LGHNA and CDR2 YSLEER. Trimming removed 0 bases at V and 1 base at J, with 9 bases between. The CDR3 contains 15 residues.

The genes are TRBV5-8 and TRBJ2-3; weak D call: TRBD2 (5 bases). CDR3 length: 14 residues. Germline V gene data show CDR1 as SGHTS and CDR2 as YDEGEE. V was shortened by 4 bases and J by 5 bases, with 14 bases between the two germline ends. This CDR3 is CASSPLVGGDTQYF. CDR3 DNA sequence: TGTGCCAGCAGCCCACTAGTAGGCGGAGATACGCAGTATTTT.

The rearrangement uses TRBV7-9 and TRBJ1-6; no firm D call. CDR1 SEHNR and CDR2 FQNEAQ come from the germline V gene (reference sequence). The CDR3 sequence is 11 residues long. Trimming stripped 3 bases from V and 10 bases from J, with 4 bases between. CDR3 region: CASSFGSPLHF. CDR3 DNA: TGTGCCAGCAGCTTCGGCTCACCCCTCCACTTT.

This chain joins TRBV7-9 and TRBJ2-7; D is unresolved. CDR3 length: 12 amino acids. Trimming left V 1 base short and J 2 bases short, with 3 bases between. Germline V lookup: CDR1 SEHNR, CDR2 FQNEAQ (reference sequence). CDR3 nucleotide sequence: TGTGCCAGCAGCTTAGGAGCCTACGAGCAGTACTTC. Its protein is CASSLGAYEQYF.